The clone carrying this TCR beta chain was seen more than once but under ten times. Its antigen is undetermined. The data belong to a study of blood T cells in healthy people across ages. Every participating donor contributed 7.5 to 10 milliliters of peripheral blood through a draw. Study results and caveats: More naive CD4+ cells and higher diversity marked long-lived donors relative to aged donors.

PCR was performed a second time for about 7 to 11 cycles using a sample-barcoded 5' primer and a J-beta primer mix. Through a template-switch adaptor with 12 random nucleotides, each cDNA molecule received a tag. From each sample, at least 3 million paired-end reads containing CDR3 were obtained. A single record per CDR3 protein comes from TCRdb applying MiXCR to the 5' RACE reads. The sample yields 920,000 or so distinct CDR3 sequences, 40% to 55% seen once. Sequences were obtained from blood. The clonotype was recovered from a woman aged 60-70 years in good health.

The CDR3 here is CATSRGSGLAYNEQFF. DNA of the CDR3: TGTGCCACCAGCAGGGGAAGCGGGCTTGCCTACAATGAGCAGTTCTTC. V and J are TRBV15 and TRBJ2-1, with D tentatively TRBD2 (6 bases). CDR1 is LNHNV, CDR2 YYDKDF, per germline (reference sequence). Trimming pared 3 bases from V and 2 bases from J, leaving 14 bases between. The CDR3 has 16 residues.